Listed below are T cell receptor beta chains from one sample, sequenced in a study of shared T cell receptors in the human thymus. The protocol was immunoSEQ multiplex PCR, while the TCRdb copy is restricted to in-frame clones and leaves out a portion. There are 600,000 to 900,000 clones in the sample; approximately 85% occur only once, and around 0.0094% lies in the top ten. The sample also formed part of further work on human thymus T cells.

Sequencing input: thymocytes. These TCRs come from a girl in the first two years of life with a congenital heart defect. CDR3s include the opening cysteine and the closing phenylalanine or tryptophan. The order of the fields is J gene, V gene, clone size, D gene, CDR3 DNA, CDR3 protein. The D gene is left open where the match is weak. Only part of the rows carry a size: once, few, many, or a class if the clone is expanded.

J gene: TRBJ2-7
V gene: TRBV5-1
clone size: NA
D gene: NA
CDR3 DNA: TGCGCCAGCAGCGTGGACAGACCCATGTCCTACGAGCAGTACTTC
CDR3 protein: CASSVDRPMSYEQYF

J gene: TRBJ2-7
V gene: TRBV4-1
clone size: NA
D gene: TRBD1
CDR3 DNA: TGCGCCAGCAGCCAAGTGAACATGGGGGACAGGGGCTCCTACGAGCAGTACTTC
CDR3 protein: CASSQVNMGDRGSYEQYF

J gene: TRBJ1-5
V gene: TRBV19
clone size: NA
D gene: TRBD1
CDR3 DNA: TGTGCCAGTGCCAGCCGGGACAGAGATCAGCCCCAGCATTTT
CDR3 protein: CASASRDRDQPQHF

J gene: TRBJ2-3
V gene: TRBV28
clone size: NA
D gene: NA
CDR3 DNA: TGTGCCAGCACAATACTAAGCGGGTGGTATCCGTCGACTAGCACAGATACGCAGTATTTT
CDR3 protein: CASTILSGWYPSTSTDTQYF

J gene: TRBJ2-2
V gene: TRBV14
clone size: NA
D gene: TRBD1
CDR3 DNA: TGTGCCAGCAGCCAATCCAACCGGGACAGGGAGGAAACCGGGGAGCTGTTTTTT
CDR3 protein: CASSQSNRDREETGELFF

J gene: TRBJ1-1
V gene: TRBV4-3
clone size: once
D gene: NA
CDR3 DNA: TGCGCCAGCAGCCAAAGGGGGAACACTGAAGCTTTCTTT
CDR3 protein: CASSQRGNTEAFF

J gene: TRBJ2-1
V gene: TRBV5-1
clone size: NA
D gene: TRBD1
CDR3 DNA: TGCGCCAGCAGCTTTCAACAGGGGAATGAGCAGTTCTTC
CDR3 protein: CASSFQQGNEQFF

J gene: TRBJ1-1
V gene: TRBV7-9
clone size: NA
D gene: NA
CDR3 DNA: TGTGCCAGCAGCTTAGGAGAAGAAGCTTTCTTT
CDR3 protein: CASSLGEEAFF

J gene: TRBJ1-6
V gene: TRBV4-3
clone size: NA
D gene: TRBD1
CDR3 DNA: TGCGCCAGCAGCCAAGATCGGTGCAGGCAGGGGGGCCCACCCCTCCACTTT
CDR3 protein: CASSQDRCRQGGPPLHF

J gene: TRBJ2-1
V gene: TRBV5-4
clone size: NA
D gene: NA
CDR3 DNA: TGTGCCAGCAGCTCCCGACCTGCGAGGGACTCCTACAATGAGCAGTTCTTC
CDR3 protein: CASSSRPARDSYNEQFF

J gene: TRBJ2-3
V gene: TRBV5-1
clone size: NA
D gene: NA
CDR3 DNA: TGCGCCAGCAGCCTCGCCCTCCCGTACAGGGCCCGGGCCTATACGCAGTATTTT
CDR3 protein: CASSLALPYRARAYTQYF

J gene: TRBJ2-7
V gene: TRBV5-1
clone size: once
D gene: NA
CDR3 DNA: TGCGCCAGCAGCTTGTCGGTTCCTTCCTACGAGCAGTACTTC
CDR3 protein: CASSLSVPSYEQYF

J gene: TRBJ2-7
V gene: TRBV12-5
clone size: NA
D gene: NA
CDR3 DNA: TGTGCTAGTGGTTTGGTAACATACGAGCAGTACTTC
CDR3 protein: CASGLVTYEQYF

J gene: TRBJ2-6
V gene: TRBV18
clone size: NA
D gene: NA
CDR3 DNA: TGTGCCAGCTCGCCTACGCGGGACGATCTCTCCGGGGCCAACGTCCTGACTTTC
CDR3 protein: CASSPTRDDLSGANVLTF

J gene: TRBJ2-2
V gene: TRBV19
clone size: NA
D gene: NA
CDR3 DNA: TGTGCCAGTACTCTCACAGGCAACACCGGGGAGCTGTTTTTT
CDR3 protein: CASTLTGNTGELFF

J gene: TRBJ1-5
V gene: TRBV4-2
clone size: NA
D gene: NA
CDR3 DNA: TGTGCCAGCAGCCAACCTCCGGGGGGGGCCGCCGTTAATCAGCCCCAGCATTTT
CDR3 protein: CASSQPPGGAAVNQPQHF

J gene: TRBJ2-7
V gene: TRBV7-9
clone size: NA
D gene: NA
CDR3 DNA: TGTGCCAGCAGCCCCCCCACGACAGGCGCCTACGAGCAGTACTTC
CDR3 protein: CASSPPTTGAYEQYF

J gene: TRBJ1-5
V gene: TRBV27
clone size: NA
D gene: TRBD1
CDR3 DNA: TGTGCCAGCAGTTTTAGCGGGACAGGGGCCAATCAGCCCCAGCATTTT
CDR3 protein: CASSFSGTGANQPQHF

J gene: TRBJ2-3
V gene: TRBV12-5
clone size: once
D gene: TRBD2
CDR3 DNA: TGTGCTAGTGGTTTGCCCAAACAACCAGGGACTAGCGGGGGCCGCACAGATACGCAGTATTTT
CDR3 protein: CASGLPKQPGTSGGRTDTQYF

J gene: TRBJ1-2
V gene: TRBV5-6
clone size: NA
D gene: NA
CDR3 DNA: TGTGCCAGCAGCTTGCTTCCGGGCCTAGGCACAGGGCAACACTATGGCTACACCTTC
CDR3 protein: CASSLLPGLGTGQHYGYTF

J gene: TRBJ2-7
V gene: TRBV2
clone size: NA
D gene: TRBD2
CDR3 DNA: TGTGCCAGCAACTCTGGGACTAGCGGGGTTTACGAGCAGTACTTC
CDR3 protein: CASNSGTSGVYEQYF

J gene: TRBJ2-1
V gene: TRBV6-4
clone size: NA
D gene: TRBD2
CDR3 DNA: TGTGCCAGCAGTGTTCAAAGAGCGGGGCCTAACAATGAGCAGTTCTTC
CDR3 protein: CASSVQRAGPNNEQFF

J gene: TRBJ2-1
V gene: TRBV15
clone size: NA
D gene: TRBD2
CDR3 DNA: TGTGCCACCAGCCCCACTAGCGGGGAGTACAATGAGCAGTTCTTC
CDR3 protein: CATSPTSGEYNEQFF

J gene: TRBJ1-5
V gene: TRBV28
clone size: NA
D gene: TRBD1
CDR3 DNA: TGTGCCAGCACCCAGGGGGCAGGTGGCTTTGGCGGGTATAGCAATCAGCCCCAGCATTTT
CDR3 protein: CASTQGAGGFGGYSNQPQHF

J gene: TRBJ2-5
V gene: TRBV9
clone size: NA
D gene: NA
CDR3 DNA: TGTGCCAGCAGCGTAGTAGGCCAGGCAAAAGAGACCCAGTACTTC
CDR3 protein: CASSVVGQAKETQYF

J gene: TRBJ1-2
V gene: TRBV13
clone size: NA
D gene: NA
CDR3 DNA: TGTGCCAGCAGCAAGGGGGGGCCACTTGGCTACACCTTC
CDR3 protein: CASSKGGPLGYTF

J gene: TRBJ1-2
V gene: TRBV6-1
clone size: once
D gene: NA
CDR3 DNA: TGTGCCAGCAGTGTAGAGGGCAACAGCGGCTACACCTTC
CDR3 protein: CASSVEGNSGYTF

J gene: TRBJ1-2
V gene: TRBV10-2
clone size: NA
D gene: TRBD1
CDR3 DNA: TGCGCCAGCCTACAGGGGTCTAACTATGGCTACACCTTC
CDR3 protein: CASLQGSNYGYTF

J gene: TRBJ1-1
V gene: TRBV27
clone size: NA
D gene: NA
CDR3 DNA: TGTGCCAGCAGTTTATTCTGGAACACTGAAGCTTTCTTT
CDR3 protein: CASSLFWNTEAFF

J gene: TRBJ1-3
V gene: TRBV9
clone size: once
D gene: NA
CDR3 DNA: TGTGCCAGCAGCGCACGCATTACAGGGCGCTCTGGAAACACCATATATTTT
CDR3 protein: CASSARITGRSGNTIYF

J gene: TRBJ2-5
V gene: TRBV4-1
clone size: NA
D gene: NA
CDR3 DNA: TGCGCCAGCAGCCAAGCATCAGGGAAAGAGACCCAGTACTTC
CDR3 protein: CASSQASGKETQYF

J gene: TRBJ1-2
V gene: TRBV14
clone size: NA
D gene: NA
CDR3 DNA: TGTGCCAGCAGCCAAACGGGTTACGATGGCTACACCTTC
CDR3 protein: CASSQTGYDGYTF

J gene: TRBJ1-4
V gene: TRBV7-8
clone size: NA
D gene: NA
CDR3 DNA: TGTGCCAGCAGCGCCGCCCCCGACAGAGCTGATAATGAAAAACTGTTTTTT
CDR3 protein: CASSAAPDRADNEKLFF

J gene: TRBJ1-6
V gene: TRBV2
clone size: NA
D gene: NA
CDR3 DNA: TGTGCCAGCAGTGAAACAAAGGGCAGGGAAGACTATAATTCACCCCTCCACTTT
CDR3 protein: CASSETKGREDYNSPLHF

J gene: TRBJ1-6
V gene: TRBV15
clone size: NA
D gene: NA
CDR3 DNA: TGTGCCACCAGGGGAGGCACAAGCTCCTATAATTCACCCCTCCACTTT
CDR3 protein: CATRGGTSSYNSPLHF

J gene: TRBJ1-2
V gene: TRBV18
clone size: NA
D gene: TRBD1
CDR3 DNA: TGTGCCAGCTCACCGCACGTTCGGACAGGGAAGACTAACTATGGCTACACCTTC
CDR3 protein: CASSPHVRTGKTNYGYTF

J gene: TRBJ2-7
V gene: TRBV29-1
clone size: NA
D gene: NA
CDR3 DNA: TGCAGGGCAGACTACGAGCAGTACTTC
CDR3 protein: CRADYEQYF

J gene: TRBJ2-3
V gene: TRBV6-1
clone size: NA
D gene: TRBD2
CDR3 DNA: TGTGCCAGCAGTGGGGCGGGGGGCAGCACAGATACGCAGTATTTT
CDR3 protein: CASSGAGGSTDTQYF

J gene: TRBJ2-1
V gene: TRBV30
clone size: NA
D gene: NA
CDR3 DNA: TGTGCCTGGAGCGTACCGAGCGGGCCCTCCTACAATGAGCAGTTCTTC
CDR3 protein: CAWSVPSGPSYNEQFF

J gene: TRBJ1-4
V gene: TRBV4-1
clone size: NA
D gene: NA
CDR3 DNA: TGCGCCAGCAGCCAAGGGGGCGTTAATGAAAAACTGTTTTTT
CDR3 protein: CASSQGGVNEKLFF

J gene: TRBJ2-7
V gene: TRBV7-2
clone size: NA
D gene: NA
CDR3 DNA: TGTGCCAGCAGCCCACGGAGGGAAACTACCTACGAGCAGTACTTC
CDR3 protein: CASSPRRETTYEQYF

J gene: TRBJ1-2
V gene: TRBV6-6
clone size: NA
D gene: TRBD1
CDR3 DNA: TGTGCCAGCAGTTACTCCTGGACAGGGGGAATTGGGGGCTACACCTTC
CDR3 protein: CASSYSWTGGIGGYTF

J gene: TRBJ2-7
V gene: TRBV5-6
clone size: NA
D gene: TRBD2
CDR3 DNA: TGTGCCAGCAGCTTGAAGCGGGGGGGCGGGCCCTACGAGCAGTACTTC
CDR3 protein: CASSLKRGGGPYEQYF

J gene: TRBJ2-4
V gene: TRBV11-3
clone size: NA
D gene: NA
CDR3 DNA: TGTGCCAGCACTCCCCAGGGGACTATTCTCAAAAACATTCAGTACTTC
CDR3 protein: CASTPQGTILKNIQYF

J gene: TRBJ2-2
V gene: TRBV19
clone size: NA
D gene: NA
CDR3 DNA: TGTGCCAGTAGTATAGTGAATAGGGCAGGGGGGACCGGGGAGCTGTTTTTT
CDR3 protein: CASSIVNRAGGTGELFF

J gene: TRBJ1-2
V gene: TRBV12-5
clone size: NA
D gene: TRBD1
CDR3 DNA: TGTGCTAGTGTTGCCTTAGGACAGGCCTATGGCTACACCTTC
CDR3 protein: CASVALGQAYGYTF

J gene: TRBJ2-1
V gene: TRBV5-4
clone size: NA
D gene: TRBD1
CDR3 DNA: TGTGCCAGCAGCTTAAGGTCGACAGGGAAGATTGGGGAGCAGTTCTTC
CDR3 protein: CASSLRSTGKIGEQFF

J gene: TRBJ1-3
V gene: TRBV25-1
clone size: NA
D gene: NA
CDR3 DNA: TGTGCCAGCAGTTGGGCAGTTGGAAACACCATATATTTT
CDR3 protein: CASSWAVGNTIYF

J gene: TRBJ1-3
V gene: TRBV19
clone size: NA
D gene: NA
CDR3 DNA: TGTGCCAGCACATTGCAGGTATGCACCATATATTTT
CDR3 protein: CASTLQVCTIYF

J gene: TRBJ1-1
V gene: TRBV14
clone size: NA
D gene: TRBD1
CDR3 DNA: TGTGCCAGCAGCCAAGATCTTTTTCAGGGGGCTCGTGCTGAAGCTTTCTTT
CDR3 protein: CASSQDLFQGARAEAFF

J gene: TRBJ1-5
V gene: TRBV6-6
clone size: NA
D gene: NA
CDR3 DNA: TGTGCCAGCAGGCCGGGGGGCCCGGTCAATCAGCCCCAGCATTTT
CDR3 protein: CASRPGGPVNQPQHF

J gene: TRBJ1-2
V gene: TRBV6-5
clone size: NA
D gene: TRBD1
CDR3 DNA: TGTGCCAGCACTCCGGACAGGAACTATGGCTACACCTTC
CDR3 protein: CASTPDRNYGYTF

J gene: TRBJ1-4
V gene: TRBV7-6
clone size: once
D gene: TRBD1
CDR3 DNA: TGTGCCAGCAGCCCCGATGTCCGGGACAGCCTGGGGGACGATGAAAAACTGTTTTTT
CDR3 protein: CASSPDVRDSLGDDEKLFF